This T cell receptor (beta chain) emerged from a study of T cells expressing NK-cell markers (TCRdb year 2020). Background for the entire study: TCR beta-chain repertoires were profiled in sorted CD3+CD56+NKG2C+, CD3+CD56+NKG2C- and CD3+CD56-NKG2C+ T-cell subsets from several donors. All eight donors whose samples were sequenced were randomly selected healthy volunteers, three of them men and five women. Among the eight sequenced donors, seven were HCMV-seropositive and one was HCMV-seronegative. The libraries were sequenced on Illumina HiSeq 2000/2500, MiSeq or NextSeq, producing 2 x 150 bp reads.

These reads were obtained on an Illumina HiSeq 2000. TCR beta cDNA libraries were prepared using 5'RACE template switching, which introduced a universal primer site and unique molecular identifiers. Priming for cDNA synthesis came from the TCR beta constant segment, and two successive PCR amplification steps followed. Per the source publication's procedure: Reads were demultiplexed and grouped by UMI with MIGEC, and clonotypes were assembled and quantified with MiTCR. To exclude erroneous sequences, any TCR cDNA sequence not supported by at least two reads was discarded. The tcR package was used for downstream repertoire analysis, and clonotypes were matched between fractions using CDR3 nucleotide sequence together with V segment. VDJmatch was used to annotate antigen specificity against VDJdb, with one amino acid substitution in CDR3 allowed. TCRdb reanalyzed the reads, keeping one entry per CDR3 protein sequence and omitting DNA. It is TCRdb's table, rather than the study itself, that gives the V and J calls and clone size. The sample table gives 300,000 to 450,000 distinct CDR3 sequences. The ten largest clonotypes hold under 6.5% of the sample.

The germline V gene specifies KGHSH as CDR1 and LQKENI as CDR2. The CDR3, cysteine through phenylalanine, is 14 amino acids long. The protein alone is recorded here. Overall study results and their limits: Those dominant clonotypes were again the most abundant among CD3+CD56-NKG2C+ cells in a few donors, at about 28.3-65%. For five or six donors, the dominant CD3+CD56+NKG2C+ clonotypes were among the top 10 CD8+ clonotypes and accounted for about 1.0-7.0% of CD8+ T cells. Whether the expanded NKG2C-expressing T cell clones were specific for HCMV antigens remained unclear.

Concerning this clonotype: The antigen this receptor binds is unknown.

HCMV-specific IgG was detected in serum with a commercial ELISA kit to determine HCMV serostatus. Peripheral blood mononuclear cells were isolated from blood by Ficoll density gradient centrifugation. The rearranged chain carries TRBV18 and TRBJ2-1; TCRdb calls TRBD2, which cannot be checked without DNA. Material for sequencing was blood T cells: a sorted CD56 or NKG2C T cell subset, CD4+ or CD8+ T cells, or bulk PBMC T cells (not recorded which). This receptor was obtained from a man aged 18-75 years in good health. The CDR3 region reads CASSRRAVDNEQFF.